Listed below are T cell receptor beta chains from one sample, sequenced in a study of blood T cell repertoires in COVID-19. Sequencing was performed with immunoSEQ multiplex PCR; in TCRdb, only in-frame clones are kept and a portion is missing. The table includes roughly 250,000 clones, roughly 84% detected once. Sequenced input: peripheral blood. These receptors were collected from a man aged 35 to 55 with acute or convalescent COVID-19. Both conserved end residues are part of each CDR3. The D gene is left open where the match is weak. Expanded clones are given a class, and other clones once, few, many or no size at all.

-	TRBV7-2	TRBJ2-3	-	CASSPPGDTQYF	TGTGCCAGCAGCCCCCCCGGGGATACGCAGTATTTT
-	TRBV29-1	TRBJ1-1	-	CSSDQGTEAFF	TGCAGCTCAGATCAGGGGACTGAAGCTTTCTTT
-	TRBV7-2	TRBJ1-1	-	CASSLGHANTEAFF	TGTGCCAGCAGCTTAGGACACGCGAACACTGAAGCTTTCTTT
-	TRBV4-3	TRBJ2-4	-	CASSQDYLPSGKNIQYF	TGCGCCAGCAGCCAAGATTATTTGCCATCGGGGAAAAACATTCAGTACTTC
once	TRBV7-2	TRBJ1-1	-	CASSLYGWNTEAFF	TGTGCCAGCAGCTTATACGGGTGGAACACTGAAGCTTTCTTT
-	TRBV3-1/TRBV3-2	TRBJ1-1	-	CASSQQGTEAFF	TGTGCCAGCAGCCAGCAGGGCACTGAAGCTTTCTTT
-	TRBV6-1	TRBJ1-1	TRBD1	CASSERQGGTEAFF	TGTGCCAGCAGTGAACGACAGGGGGGCACTGAAGCTTTCTTT
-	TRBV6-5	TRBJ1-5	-	CATGGKGGSNQPQHF	TGTGCCACCGGGGGTAAGGGTGGAAGCAATCAGCCCCAGCATTTT
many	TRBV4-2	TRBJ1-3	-	CADAAGQSASGNTIYF	TGTGCCGACGCGGCCGGACAGTCCGCCTCTGGAAACACCATATATTTT
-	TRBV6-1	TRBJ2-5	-	CASRQTGAQETQYF	TGTGCCAGCAGACAAACAGGTGCTCAAGAGACCCAGTACTTC
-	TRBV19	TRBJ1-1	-	CASSIAQGPNTEAFF	TGTGCCAGTAGTATAGCCCAGGGGCCCAACACTGAAGCTTTCTTT
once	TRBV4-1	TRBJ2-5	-	CASSQAHQPGVETQYF	TGCGCCAGCAGCCAAGCGCACCAGCCCGGGGTAGAGACCCAGTACTTC
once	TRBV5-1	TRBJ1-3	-	CASSLADSRGDGNTIYF	TGCGCCAGCAGCTTAGCGGACAGTAGGGGAGATGGAAACACCATATATTTT
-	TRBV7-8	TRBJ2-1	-	CASSLGTVYNEQFF	TGTGCCAGCAGCTTAGGGACAGTCTACAATGAGCAGTTCTTC
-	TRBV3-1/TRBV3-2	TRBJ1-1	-	CASSQDPRGEAFF	TGTGCCAGCAGCCAAGACCCACGAGGTGAAGCTTTCTTT
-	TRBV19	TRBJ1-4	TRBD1	CASSRITGTGGLGEKLFF	TGTGCCAGTAGCCGAATTACCGGGACAGGGGGTTTGGGTGAAAAACTGTTTTTT
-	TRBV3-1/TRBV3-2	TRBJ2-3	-	CASSQTSGPDTQYF	TGTGCCAGCAGCCAAACTAGTGGGCCAGATACGCAGTATTTT
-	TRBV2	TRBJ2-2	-	CASSDRARENTGELFF	TGTGCCAGCAGTGATAGGGCCAGGGAAAACACCGGGGAGCTGTTTTTT
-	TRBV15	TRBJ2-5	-	CATSRGRGETQYF	TGTGCCACCAGCAGAGGTCGTGGCGAGACCCAGTACTTC
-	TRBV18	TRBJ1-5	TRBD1	CASSPPRTGMSNQPQHF	TGTGCCAGCTCACCACCTCGGACAGGGATGAGCAATCAGCCCCAGCATTTT
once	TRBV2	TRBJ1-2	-	CASSDRGEPGYTF	TGTGCCAGCAGTGATAGGGGCGAGCCTGGCTACACCTTC
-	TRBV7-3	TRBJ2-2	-	CASSPRGAMNTGELFF	TGTGCCAGCAGCCCGCGCGGGGCCATGAACACCGGGGAGCTGTTTTTT
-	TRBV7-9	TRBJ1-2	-	CASSLALEGFYNGYTF	TGTGCCAGCAGCTTAGCGCTGGAGGGATTTTATAATGGCTACACCTTC
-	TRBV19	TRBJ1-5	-	CASSSVRGGEPQHF	TGTGCCAGTAGTTCGGTGCGGGGTGGGGAGCCCCAGCATTTT
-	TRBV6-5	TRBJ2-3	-	CASSAEGYSTDTQYF	TGTGCCAGCAGCGCAGAGGGCTATAGCACAGATACGCAGTATTTT
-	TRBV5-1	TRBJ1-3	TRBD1	CASSLGGQDFGNTIYF	TGCGCCAGCAGCTTGGGGGGACAGGACTTTGGAAACACCATATATTTT
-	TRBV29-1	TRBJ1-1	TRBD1	CSVAYPGQGATEAFF	TGCAGCGTTGCGTATCCGGGACAGGGGGCAACTGAAGCTTTCTTT
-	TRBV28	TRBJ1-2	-	CASGDPDRSYGYTF	TGTGCCAGCGGGGACCCGGACAGATCCTATGGCTACACCTTC
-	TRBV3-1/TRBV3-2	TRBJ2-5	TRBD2	CASSPGLAGGQETQYF	TGTGCCAGCAGCCCGGGACTAGCGGGGGGGCAAGAGACCCAGTACTTC